A selection of T cell receptor beta chains follows, all from one sample in a study of neoadjuvant nivolumab and ipilimumab in lung cancer. The data were produced by immunoSEQ multiplex PCR, yet TCRdb's version contains in-frame clones alone and is incomplete. The repertoire holds tens of thousands of clones, with approximately 82% as singletons. The sample in question was peripheral blood, obtained before neoadjuvant nivolumab, alone or with ipilimumab. The origin of the receptors is an adult with non-small cell lung cancer. Each CDR3 is given with its conserved first and last residue.

CGTSGRVGDTQYF	TRBV11-2	TRBJ2-3
CASSRGTEYNQPQHF	TRBV18	TRBJ1-5
CASSSLTTYSGDAYEQYF	TRBV7-8	TRBJ2-7
CATSRGIGYLAGHQETQYF	TRBV15	TRBJ2-5
CASSPQGLQPQHF	TRBV25-1	TRBJ1-5
CASSQGQGSGGELFF	TRBV7-3	TRBJ2-2
CASSLASTNEKLFF	TRBV7-2	TRBJ1-4
CASSPGLAGMGETQYF	TRBV18	TRBJ2-5
CASRARTATSGEKYGVLNEQFF	TRBV12-2	TRBJ2-1
CASSQTGTGDGNTEAFF	TRBV4-1	TRBJ1-1
CASSPVGQGSYEQYF	TRBV13	TRBJ2-7
CASSRDGSSGNTIYF	TRBV6-5	TRBJ1-3
CASRGQDTQYF	TRBV25-1	TRBJ2-3
CASRAPWGYTF	TRBV27	TRBJ1-2
CASVGEGGQPQHF	TRBV6-1	TRBJ1-5
CASSLDGGTGVYGYTF	TRBV11-2	TRBJ1-2
CASSLGRNTEAFF	TRBV7-2	TRBJ1-1
CASSEAGDTQYF	TRBV6-1	TRBJ2-3
CASSQVGLAGADIQYF	TRBV4-1	TRBJ2-4
CAWSVPGNEKLFF	TRBV30	TRBJ1-4
CASSVYPSGRDEQFF	TRBV6-9	TRBJ2-1
CASSAERVVGGYTF	TRBV9	TRBJ1-2
CASSLAGTQYF	TRBV5-6	TRBJ2-5
CASSPLGAGAVPYEQYF	TRBV5-1	TRBJ2-7
CASSLGDYSYEQYF	TRBV28	TRBJ2-7
CASSFGGQETQYF	TRBV7-3	TRBJ2-5
CASTWDWDEKLFF	TRBV11-2	TRBJ1-4
CASSFRETQYF	TRBV27	TRBJ2-5
CASSLGLGQGDGYTF	TRBV7-9	TRBJ1-2
CASSSTGNTEAFF	TRBV6-5	TRBJ1-1
CASSPQYREGEGYTF	TRBV18	TRBJ1-2
CASSPGSYGYTF	TRBV28	TRBJ1-2
CASTKGSSGIGYNEQFF	TRBV5-1	TRBJ2-1
CASSAGGTVARQQYF	TRBV9	TRBJ2-7
CASSLGGRGSYNEQFF	TRBV7-2	TRBJ2-1
CASSLPGLLRNEQFF	TRBV5-4	TRBJ2-1
CSTLTGGDTEAFF	TRBV29-1	TRBJ1-1
CASKHPVVWTQYF	TRBV28	TRBJ2-5
CASSLEFVRGRGEKLFF	TRBV5-5	TRBJ1-4
CASSPNPVTVDNEQFF	TRBV7-3	TRBJ2-1
CASSAGLAGAVEQFF	TRBV18	TRBJ2-1
CASSLLPSTYNEQFF	TRBV11-2	TRBJ2-1
CASSRTTGLADTQYF	TRBV5-1	TRBJ2-3
CASSQAGSEVTQYF	TRBV4-2	TRBJ2-5
CAWSPSRSGGTDTQYF	TRBV30	TRBJ2-3
CASSQQGNTEAFF	TRBV18	TRBJ1-1
CASSATSGPKAQYF	TRBV10-2	TRBJ2-5
CASSLEGTSGGYEQYF	TRBV7-3	TRBJ2-7
CATSRDQITDTQYF	TRBV15	TRBJ2-3
CASSRGGGTEAFF	TRBV7-3	TRBJ1-1
CASSPWGTPLTDTQYF	TRBV11-2	TRBJ2-3
CASSPPTSRGEETQYF	TRBV18	TRBJ2-5
CASSSGEQGWNQPQHF	TRBV9	TRBJ1-5
CASSVVPAQKLFF	TRBV9	TRBJ1-4
CASSLTGGVGYGYTF	TRBV7-3	TRBJ1-2
CASSGRLKNYGYTF	TRBV28	TRBJ1-2
CASSLGGYEQYF	TRBV5-4	TRBJ2-7
CASSLRRNEKLFF	TRBV11-2	TRBJ1-4
CASSSGTVNEQYF	TRBV28	TRBJ2-7